These T cell receptor beta chains were read from a single sample in a study of blood T cell repertoires in COVID-19. TCRdb keeps only in-frame clones here, not all; method: immunoSEQ multiplex PCR. The data show some 150,000 clones, about 89% seen once. The specimen was peripheral blood. The receptors were gathered from a man aged 55 to 70 with active or convalescent COVID-19. The CDR3 runs from the conserved cysteine through the conserved F or W. A D gene is named only where the DNA matches it firmly. The size of a clone is reported for some rows only, either as once, few or many, or as a class for expanded clones.

>NA|TRBJ1-6|TRBV2|NA
CASSNSLWNSPLHF
TGTGCCAGCAGTAACTCTTTATGGAATTCACCCCTCCACTTT
>NA|TRBJ1-3|TRBV11-2|NA
CASSLGTPSSGNTIYF
TGTGCCAGCAGCTTAGGGACACCTAGCTCTGGAAACACCATATATTTT
>NA|TRBJ2-3|TRBV12-3/TRBV12-4|NA
CASSFTRGDTQYF
TGTGCCAGCAGTTTTACCCGCGGGGATACGCAGTATTTT
>once|TRBJ2-7|TRBV5-1|TRBD2
CASSSGLAVSYEQYF
TGCGCCAGCAGCTCCGGACTAGCGGTCTCCTACGAGCAGTACTTC
>NA|TRBJ2-2|TRBV7-8|NA
CASSLSIQVSGELFF
TGTGCCAGCAGCTTATCGATCCAGGTGTCAGGGGAGCTGTTTTTT
>NA|TRBJ2-7|TRBV10-3|TRBD2
CAISEPHSGRSYEQYF
TGTGCCATCAGTGAGCCTCATAGCGGGAGGTCCTACGAGCAGTACTTC
>NA|TRBJ1-5|TRBV18|NA
CASSLQGAGNQPQHF
TGTGCCAGCTCTCTACAGGGTGCGGGCAATCAGCCCCAGCATTTT
>NA|TRBJ1-4|TRBV7-9|NA
CASSLSGVDEKLFF
TGTGCCAGCAGCTTATCCGGGGTTGATGAAAAACTGTTTTTT
>NA|TRBJ1-6|TRBV25-1|NA
CASSEYSGGSPLHF
TGTGCCAGCAGTGAATATTCCGGGGGATCACCCCTCCACTTT
>NA|TRBJ1-2|TRBV10-3|NA
CAISADRSPVTF
TGTGCCATCAGCGCCGACAGGTCCCCCGTCACCTTC
>NA|TRBJ2-3|TRBV30|TRBD2
CAWSFGGFTDTQYF
TGTGCCTGGAGTTTCGGGGGGTTCACAGATACGCAGTATTTT
>few|TRBJ1-4|TRBV6-1|NA
CASSETRGELFF
TGTGCCAGCAGTGAAACCAGGGGAGAACTGTTTTTT
>NA|TRBJ1-6|TRBV6-5|TRBD1
CASSRDRGNSPLHF
TGTGCCAGCAGTCGAGACAGGGGAAATTCACCCCTCCACTTT
>NA|TRBJ2-7|TRBV2|NA
CASTRATSGTGTYEQYF
TGTGCCAGCACTCGGGCTACAAGTGGGACTGGGACCTACGAGCAGTACTTC
>NA|TRBJ2-7|TRBV5-4|NA
CASSSVQEGEQYF
TGTGCCAGCAGCTCGGTCCAGGAGGGCGAGCAGTACTTC
>NA|TRBJ2-5|TRBV12-3/TRBV12-4|NA
CASSLSDGETQYF
TGTGCCAGCAGTTTAAGCGATGGAGAGACCCAGTACTTC
>NA|TRBJ2-7|TRBV7-2|NA
CASSLVNRVPSYEQYF
TGTGCCAGCAGCTTAGTCAACAGGGTGCCCTCCTACGAGCAGTACTTC
>once|TRBJ1-5|TRBV19|NA
CASSIVDSARQPQHF
TGTGCCAGTAGTATAGTGGACAGTGCCCGCCAGCCCCAGCATTTT
>NA|TRBJ1-2|TRBV24-1|TRBD1
CATSGPNRGRNYGYTF
TGTGCCACCAGTGGCCCAAACAGGGGAAGGAACTATGGCTACACCTTC
>NA|TRBJ1-2|TRBV6-1|NA
CASSDSGLANYGYTF
TGTGCCAGCAGTGATTCAGGGTTAGCTAACTATGGCTACACCTTC
>NA|TRBJ1-4|TRBV5-4|TRBD1
CASSTDRVESTNEKLFF
TGTGCCAGCAGCACAGACAGGGTGGAGTCAACTAATGAAAAACTGTTTTTT